Below, 8 T cell receptor beta chains from the same sample are listed, as sequenced in a study of blood T cell repertoires in COVID-19. Sequenced by immunoSEQ multiplex PCR; TCRdb stores in-frame clones only, minus some. The sample yields 230,000 or so clones, around 75% seen once. Sequenced sample: peripheral blood. The origin of the receptors is a human donor in a cohort sampled during active COVID-19.

This sequence joins TRBV19 and TRBJ1-1; 7 bases are a match to TRBD1. Germline V gives CDR1 LNHDA, CDR2 SQIVND (reference sequence). The CDR3 extends over 14 amino acids. Trimming cost V 7 bases and J 6 bases; bases outside gene matches: 11. The DNA for the CDR3 is TGTGCCAGTAAGGCCCCAGGGGGGAGTGCTGAAGCTTTCTTT. Its translation: CASKAPGGSAEAFF. Complete variable domain (other parts from reference TRBV19 and TRBJ1-1): DGGITQSPKYLFRKEGQNVTLSCEQNLNHDAMYWYRQDPGQGLRLIYYSQIVNDFQKGDIAEGYSVSREKKESFPLTVTSAQKNPTAFYLCASKAPGGSAEAFFGQGTRLTVV.

The chain recombines TRBV27 with TRBJ2-3, with 11 bases that match TRBD2. Germline assignment: CDR1 MNHEY and CDR2 SMNVEV (reference sequence). The length of the CDR3 is 16 residues. V lost 5 bases, J lost 1 base, and 5 bases stayed unmatched. The CDR3 coding sequence is TGTGCCAGCAGTCCCCGTAGCGGGAGGGGCACAGATACGCAGTATTTT. It encodes CASSPRSGRGTDTQYF.

A few counts support this clone. This chain joins TRBV7-9 and TRBJ1-2; 12 bases are a match to TRBD1. The CDR3 sequence is 16 residues long. V shed 3 bases, J shed 7 bases, and the junction held 9 bases outside the gene matches. Looked up from germline, CDR1 is SEHNR and CDR2 is FQNEAQ (reference sequence). The CDR3 sequence is CASSLVGGQGASGYTF. The CDR3 DNA is TGTGCCAGCAGCTTGGTGGGGGGACAGGGGGCGTCTGGCTACACCTTC.

The chain links TRBV6-5 to TRBJ2-7, with D possibly matching TRBD1 (5 bases). The V and J ends lost 8 bases and 1 base respectively, with 15 bases between them. The CDR3 contains 14 residues. CDR1 MNHEY and CDR2 SVGAGI come from the germline V gene. CDR3 region: CASSSRGWSYEQYF. CDR3 DNA: TGTGCCAGCTCCTCAAGGGGTTGGTCCTACGAGCAGTACTTC.

The genes are TRBV7-9 and TRBJ2-7; D remains unclear. V was trimmed by 8 bases and J by 3 bases, leaving 17 bases between them. There are 14 residues in the CDR3. Germline CDR1 is SEHNR and CDR2 is FQNEAQ (reference sequence). The CDR3 reads CASGLDNRFYEQYF. CDR3 nucleotides: TGTGCCAGCGGGCTCGACAATAGGTTCTACGAGCAGTACTTC.

J is TRBJ2-7 and V is TRBV5-4; D is ambiguous. There are 14 residues in the CDR3. CDR1 SGHNT and CDR2 YYREEE come from the germline V gene (reference sequence). The ends were cut back, 0 bases at V and 2 bases at J, with 9 bases in the middle. CDR3 nucleotide sequence: TGTGCCAGCAGCTTGGACTTTACGGCCTACGAGCAGTACTTC. Protein: CASSLDFTAYEQYF.

The chain carries TRBV9 and TRBJ2-7; 7 nucleotides line up with TRBD1. In germline, CDR1 is SGDLS, CDR2 YYNGEE. The CDR3 loop spans 18 amino acids. V dropped 3 bases and J dropped 2; count of bases not matched to a gene: 17. The CDR3 loop reads CASSGPGTEKTNPYEQYF. The CDR3 DNA reads TGTGCCAGCAGCGGACCTGGGACAGAGAAAACGAACCCCTACGAGCAGTACTTC.

V and J are TRBV19 and TRBJ1-1; D remains ambiguous. CDR3 length equals 14 residues. The germline V gene encodes CDR1 LNHDA and CDR2 SQIVND (reference sequence). The ends were cut back, 4 bases at V and 3 bases at J, with 12 bases in the middle. The CDR3 region is CASSSAGVYTEAFF. In DNA form, the CDR3 reads TGTGCCAGTAGTAGCGCGGGAGTTTACACTGAAGCTTTCTTT.